This record concerns one T cell receptor beta chain sequence. Its antigen is as yet unknown. Authors of the study amplified TCR beta CDR3 regions from RNA transcripts. HTBI primers were used for first-round RT-PCR of the TCR CDR3. MiXCR, run by TCRdb on the multiplex PCR reads, gives a single entry per CDR3 protein. The table includes under 750,000 distinct CDR3 sequences, around 19% detected once. The sample of blood was obtained at first hyperthyroidism diagnosis (before any ophthalmopathy symptoms). These data are taken from a study of T cells in Graves' hyperthyroidism and ophthalmopathy. V lost 2 bases, J lost 0 bases, and 8 bases lay in between. The CDR3 consists of 15 residues. Whole-study results and caveats: Ophthalmopathy was distinguished from stable hyperthyroidism by 13 V-J signatures. The model identified upcoming ophthalmopathy a median 6.5 months ahead of onset.

V and J are TRBV12-3 or TRBV12-4 and TRBJ1-5, with D hard to call. Sequencing was carried out using blood. This clonotype originated in a woman in her 50s with Graves' hyperthyroidism that later progressed to Graves' ophthalmopathy. CDR3 sequence (DNA): TGTGCCAGCAGTTTAATCGGCGGTAGCAATCAGCCCCAGCATTTT. It codes for CASSLIGGSNQPQHF.